The 26 T cell receptor beta chains in this list originate from one sample, sequenced in a study of blood T cell repertoires in COVID-19. Some clones are missing from TCRdb's copy, which holds only in-frame ones; the method was immunoSEQ multiplex PCR. The sample holds fewer than 70,000 clones; around 86% are singletons and the top ten take over 1.3%. Sequenced sample: peripheral blood. The receptor set was obtained from a woman aged 55-70 years with acute or convalescent COVID-19.

J is TRBJ2-3 and V is TRBV9; tentatively, D is TRBD2 (6 bases). Germline CDR1 is SGDLS and CDR2 is YYNGEE. V was trimmed by 2 bases and J by 2 bases, leaving 12 bases between them. CDR3 length: 15 residues. CDR3 nucleotide sequence: TGTGCCAGCAGCGTTCTCCGCGGGGACACAGATACGCAGTATTTT. Translated, it gives CASSVLRGDTDTQYF.

This clone was observed a handful of times. The V gene is TRBV27, the J gene TRBJ1-3; D is perhaps TRBD1 (5 bases). The V end lost 6 bases, the J end lost 0 bases, and 12 bases lay between the germline ends. CDR1 and CDR2 from the germline V gene are MNHEY and SMNVEV (reference sequence). The CDR3 runs to 15 residues. The CDR3 nucleotides are TGTGCCAGCAGACCTACAGGCGGCTCTGGAAACACCATATATTTT. Translating gives CASRPTGGSGNTIYF.

The chain recombines TRBV27 with TRBJ1-1, with D possibly TRBD1 on 5 matching bases. The CDR3 loop spans 13 amino acids. V was clipped by 2 bases and J by 7 bases, with 11 bases between them. CDR1 is MNHEY and CDR2 is SMNVEV in the germline V gene (reference sequence). For the CDR3, the DNA is TGTGCCAGCAGTTTAGGCCAGGGCCTTGAAGCTTTCTTT. It is translated as CASSLGQGLEAFF.

About this clone: A read error may produce the germline difference seen at one junction end. The rearrangement links TRBV7-7 to TRBJ2-3, with D possibly TRBD1 on 6 matching bases. Germline V gene data show CDR1 as SSHAT and CDR2 as FNYEAQ (reference sequence). The CDR3 has 15 amino acids. For the CDR3, the DNA is TGTGCTAGCAGCAGGGGAAGGGGAAGCACAGATACGCAGTATTTT. Translating it yields CASSRGRGSTDTQYF.

The rearrangement joins TRBV11-2 to TRBJ1-5; D gene unclear. V was pared by 0 bases and J by 6 bases, with 9 bases between. Germline loops: CDR1 SGHAT, CDR2 FQNNGV. The CDR3 covers 14 residues. In DNA, the CDR3 is TGTGCCAGCAGCTTAGACTCAGGAGGTCAGCCCCAGCATTTT. It yields the protein CASSLDSGGQPQHF.

This clone was recorded only once. This sequence joins TRBV28 and TRBJ1-5; tentative D call: TRBD1 (5 bases). V lost 7 bases, J lost 6 bases, and 13 bases lay in between. The CDR3 has 13 amino acids. The germline V gene encodes CDR1 MDHEN and CDR2 SYDVKM. The CDR3 spells CASIPGEGQPQHF. In DNA form, the CDR3 reads TGTGCCAGCATCCCGGGGGAGGGTCAGCCCCAGCATTTT.

The sample holds one count of this clone. This sequence joins TRBV27 and TRBJ2-3, with D perhaps matching TRBD2 (5 bases). CDR3 size: 13 residues. V lost 6 bases and J 5 bases, leaving 12 bases between the germline ends. Germline assignment: CDR1 MNHEY and CDR2 SMNVEV (reference sequence). The DNA for the CDR3 is TGTGCCAGCAGAGCATTAACTAGAGATACGCAGTATTTT. This translates into CASRALTRDTQYF.

The V gene is TRBV27, the J gene TRBJ2-1; 10 nucleotides align to TRBD2. V lost 6 bases and J lost 4; bases outside the gene matches: 6. Germline CDR1 and CDR2: MNHEY and SMNVEV (reference sequence). This CDR3 contains 15 residues. The CDR3 protein is CASSLSGGTYNEQFF. Written as DNA, the CDR3 is TGTGCCAGCAGCCTTAGCGGGGGGACTTACAATGAGCAGTTCTTC.

The chain employs TRBV5-1 and TRBJ1-1; D is uncertain. V shed 0 bases and J shed 3 bases, with 12 bases lying between them. From germline, CDR1 is SGHRS and CDR2 YFSETQ. The CDR3 extends over 15 amino acids. The CDR3 protein is CASSLEPSRHTEAFF. CDR3 nucleotide sequence: TGCGCCAGCAGCTTGGAACCGTCGCGCCACACTGAAGCTTTCTTT. The full variable domain, its missing parts supplied by reference TRBV5-1 and TRBJ1-1, is KAGVTQTPRYLIKTRGQQVTLSCSPISGHRSVSWYQQTPGQGLQFLFEYFSETQRNKGNFPGRFSGRQFSNSRSEMNVSTLELGDSALYLCASSLEPSRHTEAFFGQGTRLTVV.

This chain connects TRBV6-5 to TRBJ2-5; TRBD2 matches 8 bases. The CDR3 loop spans 14 amino acids. From germline, CDR1 is MNHEY and CDR2 SVGAGI. Trimming removed 7 bases from V and 1 base from J; junction bases left unmatched: 5. The CDR3 loop is CASNAGGPQETQYF. CDR3 coding DNA: TGTGCCAGCAATGCGGGGGGACCCCAAGAGACCCAGTACTTC.

The V and J genes are TRBV28 and TRBJ1-6; D ambiguous. Germline loops: CDR1 MDHEN, CDR2 SYDVKM. CDR3 length: 16 amino acids. V was trimmed by 4 bases and J by 10 bases, leaving 20 bases between them. The chain's CDR3 is CASSSADASGMSPLHF. CDR3 nucleotides: TGTGCCAGCAGTTCAGCTGACGCCTCGGGTATGTCACCCCTCCACTTT.

The chain employs TRBV6-5 and TRBJ2-7; weak D call: TRBD1 (6 bases). Germline V gene data show CDR1 as MNHEY and CDR2 as SVGAGI. The germline V and J ends were trimmed by 0 bases and 3 bases, with 9 bases remaining between them. CDR3 length: 14 residues. CDR3 amino acids: CASSYSTGFYEQYF. DNA for the CDR3: TGTGCCAGCAGTTACTCGACAGGTTTCTACGAGCAGTACTTC.

This clone showed up just a few times. J is TRBJ1-2 and V is TRBV18, with D possibly matching TRBD1 (5 bases). Germline CDR1 reads KGHSH; CDR2 reads LQKENI. Trimming shortened V by 3 bases and J by 4 bases, and 9 bases separated the two germline ends. The CDR3 is made up of 13 amino acids. The CDR3 sequence is CASSPGGTYGYTF. The CDR3 DNA sequence: TGTGCCAGCTCACCGGGCGGGACCTATGGCTACACCTTC. Full variable domain (missing parts from reference TRBV18 and TRBJ1-2): NAGVMQNPRHLVRRRGQEARLRCSPMKGHSHVYWYRQLPEEGLKFMVYLQKENIIDESGMPKERFSAEFPKEGPSILRIQQVVRGDSAAYFCASSPGGTYGYTFGSGTRLTVV.

The chain uses TRBV3-1 (or the pseudogene TRBV3-2) and TRBJ2-7; unclear D gene. The CDR3 covers 13 residues. Germline CDR1 LGHDT, CDR2 YNNKEL (reference sequence). The V end lost 1 base, the J end lost 3 bases, and 7 bases lay between the germline ends. The DNA of the CDR3 is TGTGCCAGCAGCCAAGGAGTGGTCTACGAGCAGTACTTC. Protein: CASSQGVVYEQYF.

V and J are TRBV5-4 and TRBJ2-7; TRBD2 agrees at 11 bases. V lost 4 bases, J lost 2 bases, and 5 bases stayed unmatched. Germline V gene data show CDR1 as SGHNT and CDR2 as YYREEE (reference sequence). The CDR3 extends over 15 amino acids. Here the CDR3 DNA reads TGTGCCAGCAGCCTCCTAGCGGGAGGAGCCTACGAGCAGTACTTC. Amino acid sequence: CASSLLAGGAYEQYF.

The V gene is TRBV19, the J gene TRBJ1-6; 7 bases map to TRBD1. Germline-derived CDR1 and CDR2 are LNHDA and SQIVND (reference sequence). Trimming cost V 5 bases and J 10 bases; bases outside gene matches: 8. The CDR3 covers 14 residues. CDR3 DNA: TGTGCCAGTAGTCCAGAGACAGGGTCCTCACCCCTCCACTTT. Protein sequence: CASSPETGSSPLHF.

The V and J genes are TRBV5-1 and TRBJ2-5; TRBD1 aligns across 9 bases. The CDR3 contains 16 residues. The trim removed 0 bases at V and 3 bases at J, leaving 6 bases unmatched. In germline, CDR1 is SGHRS, CDR2 YFSETQ. CDR3 sequence reads: CASSLASGTGKETQYF. CDR3 coding DNA: TGCGCCAGCAGCTTGGCCTCCGGGACAGGGAAAGAGACCCAGTACTTC.

The V call is TRBV14, the J call TRBJ2-7; 8 nucleotides line up with TRBD2. The V segment lost 4 bases and the J segment 4 bases; nucleotides outside the gene matches: 6. This CDR3 contains 14 residues. Germline CDR1 reads SGHDN; CDR2 reads FVKESK. DNA for the CDR3: TGTGCCAGCAGCCCGGGACTAGGAGTGTACGAGCAGTACTTC. It specifies CASSPGLGVYEQYF.

The CDR3 region has the DNA TGTGCCAGCAGCTTTACGGAGCGGCACGAGCAGTACTTC. Translation: CASSFTERHEQYF. This chain links TRBV11-2 with TRBJ2-7, with D perhaps TRBD2 (5 bases). With 3 bases removed from V and 5 bases from J, the gap between germline ends came to 11 bases. Germline-derived CDR1 and CDR2 are SGHAT and FQNNGV. The CDR3 covers 13 residues. Complete variable domain (other parts from reference TRBV11-2 and TRBJ2-7): EAGVAQSPRYKIIEKRQSVAFWCNPISGHATLYWYQQILGQGPKLLIQFQNNGVVDDSQLPKDRFSAERLKGVDSTLKIQPAKLEDSAVYLCASSFTERHEQYFGPGTRLTVT.

The table lists this clone with a few counts. This chain uses TRBV7-2 with TRBJ2-7; 10 bases line up with TRBD1. The V gene's germline CDR1 is SGHTA and CDR2 FQGNSA. V trimming: 5 bases; J trimming: 5 bases; junction bases outside the gene matches: 9. The CDR3 extends over 15 amino acids. In DNA, the CDR3 is TGTGCCAGCAGCCCTGACAGGGGGCGGGCCGACGAGCAGTACTTC. Encoded protein: CASSPDRGRADEQYF.

J is TRBJ1-3 and V is TRBV14, with TRBD1 identical over 7 bases. This CDR3 is built from 16 residues. Trimming took 4 bases from V and 0 from J; bases not matched to a gene: 6. The germline V gene has CDR1 SGHDN and CDR2 FVKESK. The CDR3 is CASSPWDSSSGNTIYF. The CDR3 bases are TGTGCCAGCAGCCCATGGGACAGCAGCTCTGGAAACACCATATATTTT.

This chain joins TRBV6-5 and TRBJ2-7; D may be TRBD2 (5 bases). The CDR3 is 11 amino acids. Germline assignment: CDR1 MNHEY and CDR2 SVGAGI. V lost 7 bases and J 6 bases, leaving 10 bases between the germline ends. CDR3 sequence: CASNRGSEQYF. In DNA, the CDR3 is TGTGCCAGCAACCGTGGGAGCGAGCAGTACTTC.

This clone came up once. The chain uses TRBV7-9 and TRBJ1-5; D is unresolved. The length of the CDR3 is 13 residues. Between the trimmed V and J ends, which lost 1 base and 5 bases, there was a span of 6 bases. CDR1 SEHNR and CDR2 FQNEAQ come from the germline V gene (reference sequence). CDR3 region: CASSLESDQPQHF. The CDR3 region has the DNA TGTGCCAGCAGCTTAGAGTCGGATCAGCCCCAGCATTTT.

The chain combines TRBV12-3 or TRBV12-4 with TRBJ1-1, with TRBD1 identical over 7 bases. This CDR3 spans 12 amino acids. J was trimmed by 11 bases and V by 6 bases; bases with no gene match: 9. The CDR3 region is CASRRGDSSAFF. The CDR3 DNA is TGTGCCAGCAGGAGAGGGGACAGCTCGGCTTTCTTT.

The chain joins TRBV19 to TRBJ2-4; weak D call: TRBD2 (6 bases). CDR1 is LNHDA and CDR2 is SQIVND in the germline V gene (reference sequence). V lost 5 bases and J lost 6, with 11 bases in between. The CDR3 contains 13 residues. The CDR3 DNA follows: TGTGCCAGTAGTTCATGGGACTTAAACATTCAGTACTTC. Translation gives CASSSWDLNIQYF. The full variable domain, with the rest looked up from reference TRBV19 and TRBJ2-4, is DGGITQSPKYLFRKEGQNVTLSCEQNLNHDAMYWYRQDPGQGLRLIYYSQIVNDFQKGDIAEGYSVSREKKESFPLTVTSAQKNPTAFYLCASSSWDLNIQYFGAGTRLSVL.

The chain links TRBV10-3 to TRBJ2-5; 8 bases are a match to TRBD1. The germline V gene has CDR1 ENHRY and CDR2 SYGVKD. V lost 4 bases and J lost 5; bases outside the gene matches: 6. This CDR3 is 14 amino acids long. The DNA of the CDR3 is TGTGCCATCAGTGTAGGACAGGGTCCGGAGACCCAGTACTTC. Translated, it gives CAISVGQGPETQYF.